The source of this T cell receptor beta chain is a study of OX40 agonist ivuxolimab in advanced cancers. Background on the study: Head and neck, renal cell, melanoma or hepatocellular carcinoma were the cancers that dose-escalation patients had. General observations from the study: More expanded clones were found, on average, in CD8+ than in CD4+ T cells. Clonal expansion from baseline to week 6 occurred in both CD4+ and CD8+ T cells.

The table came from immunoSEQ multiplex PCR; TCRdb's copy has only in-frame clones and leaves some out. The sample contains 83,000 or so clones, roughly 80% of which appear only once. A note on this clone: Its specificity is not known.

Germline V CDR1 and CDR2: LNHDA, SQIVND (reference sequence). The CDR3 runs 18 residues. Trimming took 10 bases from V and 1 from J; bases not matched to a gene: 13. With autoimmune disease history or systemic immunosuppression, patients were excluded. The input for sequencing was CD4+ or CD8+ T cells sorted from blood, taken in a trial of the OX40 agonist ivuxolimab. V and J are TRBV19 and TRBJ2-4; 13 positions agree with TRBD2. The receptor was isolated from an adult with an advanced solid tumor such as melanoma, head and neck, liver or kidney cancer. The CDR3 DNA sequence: TGTGCCACCACCCCCCAAACTAGCGGGAGGGGGGCCAAAAACATTCAGTACTTC. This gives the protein CATTPQTSGRGAKNIQYF.